These T cell receptor beta chains were read from a single sample in a study of T cell responses to AZD1222 COVID-19 vaccine. Produced via immunoSEQ multiplex PCR; TCRdb's table is partial and in-frame only. The repertoire has some 120,000 clones, over 75% of them found once; the top ten carry roughly 1.7%. The sample consisted of peripheral blood, taken on day 0 of AZD1222 vaccination. All receptors derive from an adult in good health. Each CDR3 is given with its conserved first and last residue. Fields, in order: clone size, J gene, V gene, D gene, CDR3 protein, CDR3 DNA. D genes are given only for firm matches. The size of a clone is reported for some rows only, either as once, few or many, or as a class for expanded clones.

-,TRBJ2-7,TRBV10-3,TRBD1,CAISGQGYEQYF,TGTGCCATCAGCGGACAGGGCTACGAGCAGTACTTC
-,TRBJ1-4,TRBV30,-,CAWRGYGEKLFF,TGTGCCTGGAGGGGCTACGGCGAAAAACTGTTTTTT
-,TRBJ1-1,TRBV4-1,-,CASSQGGYTEAFF,TGCGCCAGCAGCCAAGGGGGGTACACTGAAGCTTTCTTT
-,TRBJ2-7,TRBV5-1,TRBD1,CASSLGTDYEQYF,TGCGCCAGCAGCTTAGGGACAGACTACGAGCAGTACTTC
few,TRBJ2-7,TRBV6-5,TRBD2,CASSQGRGVLYEQYF,TGTGCCAGCAGCCAAGGGCGGGGGGTTCTCTACGAGCAGTACTTC
-,TRBJ2-3,TRBV7-2,TRBD2,CASSLGGGRATDTQYF,TGTGCCAGCAGCCTAGGAGGCGGGAGGGCCACAGATACGCAGTATTTT
-,TRBJ1-2,TRBV7-9,TRBD1,CASSIQTGVYGYTF,TGTGCCAGCAGCATCCAGACAGGGGTATATGGCTACACCTTC
once,TRBJ2-7,TRBV6-2/TRBV6-3,TRBD2,CASSLTSDYEQYF,TGTGCCAGCAGTTTGACTAGCGACTACGAGCAGTACTTC
few,TRBJ2-3,TRBV5-6,-,CASSLESSTDTQYF,TGTGCCAGCAGCTTAGAGAGTTCCACAGATACGCAGTATTTT
-,TRBJ1-1,TRBV10-3,-,CATKPYGQRGPLNTEAFF,TGTGCCACTAAACCTTATGGACAGAGGGGCCCATTGAACACTGAAGCTTTCTTT
-,TRBJ1-3,TRBV19,-,CASGRGGPNSGNTIYF,TGTGCCAGCGGCCGTGGGGGGCCCAACTCTGGAAACACCATATATTTT
-,TRBJ2-7,TRBV27,-,CASSLGDLYEQYF,TGTGCCAGCAGTTTGGGGGACCTCTACGAGCAGTACTTC
-,TRBJ1-1,TRBV3-1/TRBV3-2,-,CASSQDWAEEAFF,TGTGCCAGCAGCCAAGATTGGGCAGAAGAAGCTTTCTTT
-,TRBJ1-3,TRBV18,-,CASPEIRFFGNTIYF,TGTGCCAGCCCCGAGATAAGGTTCTTTGGAAACACCATATATTTT
-,TRBJ1-5,TRBV4-2,TRBD1,CASSQGQGLQPQHF,TGTGCCAGCAGCCAAGGACAGGGGCTTCAGCCCCAGCATTTT
-,TRBJ2-5,TRBV5-1,-,CASSLGQWTQYF,TGCGCCAGCAGCTTGGGACAGTGGACCCAGTACTTC
-,TRBJ2-6,TRBV11-3,TRBD2,CASSLVAGSGANVLTF,TGTGCCAGCAGCTTAGTAGCGGGGTCTGGGGCCAACGTCCTGACTTTC
-,TRBJ1-2,TRBV10-2,-,CASPGEGYGYTF,TGCGCCAGCCCCGGGGAGGGATATGGCTACACCTTC
-,TRBJ1-1,TRBV30,-,CACPRRGDTEAFF,TGTGCCTGCCCAAGGCGGGGGGACACTGAAGCTTTCTTT
-,TRBJ1-1,TRBV7-2,-,CASSLTLTTEAFF,TGTGCCAGCAGCTTAACTTTGACCACTGAAGCTTTCTTT
-,TRBJ1-2,TRBV6-1,-,CASSDQTDGYTF,TGTGCCAGCAGTGACCAGACAGATGGCTACACCTTC
-,TRBJ2-4,TRBV5-1,-,CASSVGLAKNIQYF,TGCGCCAGCAGCGTAGGGCTAGCCAAAAACATTCAGTACTTC
-,TRBJ2-7,TRBV19,TRBD2,CASSLRASGGEQYF,TGTGCCAGTAGTCTCCGGGCCAGCGGGGGGGAGCAGTACTTC
-,TRBJ2-3,TRBV5-5,TRBD2,CASSLPSGLAGATDTQYF,TGTGCCAGCAGCTTGCCCTCGGGACTAGCGGGGGCCACAGATACGCAGTATTTT
few,TRBJ1-1,TRBV3-1/TRBV3-2,-,CASSQDPGNTEAFF,TGTGCCAGCAGCCAAGATCCGGGAAACACTGAAGCTTTCTTT
-,TRBJ1-3,TRBV27,-,CASSFRGLWGNTIYF,TGTGCCAGCAGTTTTCGGGGACTCTGGGGAAACACCATATATTTT
-,TRBJ2-3,TRBV9,TRBD2,CASSPRTSGSTSTDTQYF,TGTGCCAGCAGCCCCCGGACTAGCGGGAGTACTAGCACAGATACGCAGTATTTT
-,TRBJ1-4,TRBV27,TRBD1,CASSTGTDINEKLFF,TGTGCCAGCAGTACGGGGACAGACATTAATGAAAAACTGTTTTTT
-,TRBJ2-7,TRBV6-4,-,CASSDSNRGISYEQYF,TGTGCCAGCAGTGACTCGAATCGGGGGATCTCCTACGAGCAGTACTTC
few,TRBJ2-7,TRBV4-1,-,CASSQDQDPAKPYEQYF,TGCGCCAGCAGCCAAGACCAAGATCCGGCCAAGCCCTACGAGCAGTACTTC
-,TRBJ1-1,TRBV23-1,-,CASSQIKIRQGGIAEAFF,TGCGCCAGCAGTCAAATTAAAATCCGCCAAGGGGGTATCGCTGAAGCTTTCTTT
-,TRBJ1-1,TRBV30,-,CAWRDTGQGAFF,TGTGCCTGGAGAGATACAGGGCAGGGAGCTTTCTTT
-,TRBJ1-5,TRBV5-1,TRBD1,CASSSGTGGSGQPQHF,TGCGCCAGCAGCTCCGGGACAGGGGGGTCCGGACAGCCCCAGCATTTT
-,TRBJ1-3,TRBV19,TRBD1,CASSVGTGRTGNTIYF,TGTGCCAGTAGTGTGGGGACAGGGAGAACTGGAAACACCATATATTTT
-,TRBJ1-5,TRBV2,TRBD1,CASGGTGGAGGPQHF,TGTGCCAGCGGGGGGACAGGGGGCGCGGGAGGGCCCCAGCATTTT
-,TRBJ1-4,TRBV4-3,-,CASSQGQRSNEKLFF,TGCGCCAGCAGCCAAGGACAGCGGTCTAATGAAAAACTGTTTTTT
-,TRBJ2-2,TRBV10-2,TRBD1,CASNRGTTGELFF,TGCGCCAGCAACAGGGGGACCACCGGGGAGCTGTTTTTT
-,TRBJ1-2,TRBV29-1,-,CSVERGNYGYTF,TGCAGCGTTGAACGAGGGAACTATGGCTACACCTTC
-,TRBJ1-5,TRBV30,-,CAWSVGAVGSNQPQHF,TGTGCCTGGAGTGTAGGGGCGGTCGGTAGCAATCAGCCCCAGCATTTT
-,TRBJ2-3,TRBV7-3,-,CASSSQPTEGTDTQYF,TGTGCCAGCAGCTCGCAACCCACGGAGGGCACAGATACGCAGTATTTT
-,TRBJ2-5,TRBV9,-,CASSSGFEGETQYF,TGTGCCAGCAGCTCGGGATTCGAGGGGGAGACCCAGTACTTC
-,TRBJ2-1,TRBV29-1,-,CSVGDGGEQFF,TGCAGCGTGGGGGATGGAGGTGAGCAGTTCTTC
-,TRBJ1-5,TRBV6-1,-,CASSEGLPVLYNQPQHF,TGTGCCAGCAGTGAAGGGCTACCAGTACTGTACAATCAGCCCCAGCATTTT
few,TRBJ2-5,TRBV7-3,-,CASSLGGLETQYF,TGTGCCAGCAGCTTAGGGGGGCTAGAGACCCAGTACTTC
-,TRBJ2-3,TRBV28,TRBD1,CATGGSHTDTQYF,TGTGCCACAGGGGGTTCCCACACAGATACGCAGTATTTT
-,TRBJ1-5,TRBV19,-,CASAGLVQPQHF,TGTGCCAGTGCAGGCCTCGTTCAGCCCCAGCATTTT
-,TRBJ2-7,TRBV6-5,TRBD2,CATTLTSGSYEQYF,TGTGCCACCACCCTGACTAGCGGGAGCTACGAGCAGTACTTC